This TCR beta chain was sequenced for a study of cytotoxic CD8 clonotypes in ibrutinib-treated CLL (dated by TCRdb to about 2021). About the investigation overall: In this cohort, around 15 patients were treatment-naive and about a dozen were relapsed/refractory, while around 17 had unmutated IGHV. Responses were partial in some 24 patients and complete in 2; after median around 72 months follow-up, about 14 stayed in remission and about twelve progressed. An average of about 250,000 productive templates and 94,082 productive rearrangements was obtained per sample. Cryopreserved peripheral blood mononuclear cells were obtained before treatment, at response, and at either sustained remission or disease progression. Every remission and progressive disease sample was obtained while ibrutinib was still being received by the patients. Of the approximately 86 people in the trial, 25 to 30 had longitudinal samples available. Response samples were taken after a median of around 13 months on treatment, ranging from 6 to 36 months. Here is what the overall study found, with its caveats: Clonality rose at ibrutinib response, remained stable during sustained remission, and dropped back toward baseline at progression. At baseline, clonality was higher than in age-matched healthy donors and showed a strong correlation with circulating CD8+ T-cell counts. Sampling times were not matched between sustained-remission and progressing patients, and lymph node repertoires were not studied. Public clonotypes were rare and either shrank or stayed stable during treatment, and the rise in clonality at ibrutinib response reflected expansion of private clonotypes.

Interpreted using the paper, the time point label stands for: about eleven months on ibrutinib. For TCR beta library preparation, 1.5 to 2.5 micrograms of genomic DNA was extracted from cryopreserved PBMCs. Longitudinal blood samples from CLL patients on ibrutinib monotherapy underwent high-throughput TCR beta sequencing. Patients were enrolled in a phase 2 open-label single-center ibrutinib monotherapy trial. V trim: 6 bases; J trim: 0 bases; unmatched bases: 7. Including cysteine and phenylalanine, the CDR3 has 17 amino acids. Only CDR3 DNA remains: 51 bases, in frame from the first base. CDR1 and CDR2 were assigned from the germline V gene (reference sequence) as LNHDA and SQIVND. Turning to this clone: Its antigen target is currently unknown. Base qualities are not recorded, but no much larger clone differs from it by a single base.

On a MiSeq, deep resolution sequencing aimed for a depth between 1 in 1 million and 1 in 200,000 T cells, with each clonotype covered around 10x on average. The immunoSEQ hsTCRB Kit was used to generate the TCR beta libraries. As for how the authors treated the data: Data were analyzed with ImmunoSEQ Data Assistant and ImmunoSEQ Analyzer, with V, D and J genes assigned per IMGT definitions. Clonality was computed as one minus normalized Shannon entropy of productive rearrangement frequencies, ranging from 0 to 1. Public clonotype analysis was restricted to overrepresented clonotypes comprising at least 0.05% of each patient's repertoire. More than ten repertoires from age-matched healthy donors, obtained from immuneACCESS, served as clonality controls. Entries here come from immuneACCESS through TCRdb and include only in-frame sequences with V and J called. Some clones fail to appear in such tables; in the studies checked, an unresolved V gene covers under half of the shortfall, and the cause of the remainder is unknown. V and J calls and clone size are as listed in that table; D and trimming were resolved from the DNA. The sample table records about 58,000 clones; 65% to 75% of these occur just once. Roughly 45% of the sample is taken by the ten largest.

The material was PBMCs, obtained after 12 months of ibrutinib treatment. This clonotype was sampled from a human donor with chronic lymphocytic leukemia. The rearrangement joined TRBV19 to TRBJ2-6; TRBD2 agrees with 8 junctional bases. Here the CDR3 is given as CASSSTSASSGANVLTF. The nucleotides read TGTGCCAGTAGCTCGACTAGCGCCTCCTCTGGGGCCAACGTCCTGACTTTC.